Each of the 9 T cell receptor beta chains below was sequenced from the same sample in a study of blood T cell repertoires in COVID-19. Assay used: immunoSEQ multiplex PCR; TCRdb lists only in-frame clones, some missing. The sample yields about 440,000 clones, around 89% seen once. Sample: peripheral blood. The receptors were sampled from a young woman with acute or convalescent COVID-19.

The chain joins TRBV6-1 to TRBJ1-5; TRBD1 agrees at 11 bases. The CDR3 runs to 15 residues. Germline lookup yields CDR1 MNHNS and CDR2 SASEGT. The trim removed 3 bases at V and 6 bases at J, leaving 4 bases unmatched. The CDR3 sequence is CASSEVGTGGQPQHF. The CDR3, as DNA: TGTGCCAGCAGTGAGGTGGGGACAGGGGGTCAGCCCCAGCATTTT.

This clone appeared a few times. As DNA, the CDR3 is TGTGCCAGCAGCTTACCTAGCGGATACGAGCAGTACTTC. Translation gives CASSLPSGYEQYF. The chain has TRBV7-2 and TRBJ2-7; TRBD2 agrees at 7 bases. V trimming: 2 bases; J trimming: 4 bases; junction bases outside the gene matches: 2. Per germline, CDR1 SGHTA and CDR2 FQGNSA. The CDR3 is made up of 13 amino acids.

In DNA form, the CDR3 reads TGTGCCTGGAGACACCTATTAAGTGGGCAGCACAATGAGCAGTTCTTC. Translating it yields CAWRHLLSGQHNEQFF. V and J are TRBV30 and TRBJ2-1; D gene uncertain. V was clipped by 3 bases and J by 5 bases, with 20 bases between them. This CDR3 is 16 amino acids long. Germline values: CDR1 GTSNPN, CDR2 SVGIG (reference sequence). The full variable domain, completed using reference TRBV30 and TRBJ2-1, is SQTIHQWPATLVQPVGSPLSLECTVEGTSNPNLYWYRQAAGRGLQLLFYSVGIGQISSEVPQNLSASRPQDRQFILSSKKLLLSDSGFYLCAWRHLLSGQHNEQFFGPGTRLTVL.

J is TRBJ1-6 and V is TRBV11-1; D gene unclear. The length of the CDR3 is 12 residues. Trimming removed 3 bases at V and 12 bases at J, with 9 bases between. Germline CDR1 and CDR2: SGHAT and FQDESV (reference sequence). CDR3 DNA sequence: TGTGCCAGCAGCTTTTTTTCAGGACCCCTCCACTTT. It specifies CASSFFSGPLHF.

This chain connects TRBV2 to TRBJ1-3; tentatively, D is TRBD1 (6 bases). Trimming took 10 bases from V and 0 from J, leaving 10 bases between them. There are 13 residues in the CDR3. The germline V gene has CDR1 SNHLY and CDR2 FYNNEI. CDR3 sequence (DNA): TGTGCCACCGCGACAGGCTCTGGAAACACCATATATTTT. Translating gives CATATGSGNTIYF.

In its sample, this clone was seen once. V is TRBV15 and J is TRBJ2-1, with 11 bases lining up with TRBD2. With V trimmed by 8 bases and J by 7 bases, 10 bases remained unmatched. Germline CDR1 reads LNHNV; CDR2 reads YYDKDF (reference sequence). The CDR3 has 15 residues. Here the CDR3 reads CATAPPGLAVNEQFF. The CDR3 DNA sequence: TGTGCCACCGCCCCACCGGGACTAGCGGTAAATGAGCAGTTCTTC.

This clone was recorded only once. The V gene is TRBV28, the J gene TRBJ1-2; unclear D gene. The CDR3 has 14 residues. Germline V gene data show CDR1 as MDHEN and CDR2 as SYDVKM. V lost 8 bases and J 3 bases, leaving 16 bases between the germline ends. CDR3 sequence: CASGSGRADYGYTF. The CDR3 DNA is TGTGCCAGCGGCTCTGGGAGGGCGGACTATGGCTACACCTTC.

The CDR3 region has the DNA TGCGCCAGCAGTCATTCTAGGATCACAATAGGCGAGCAGTTCTTC. It encodes CASSHSRITIGEQFF. The rearrangement uses TRBV23-1 and TRBJ2-1; no clear D gene. TRBV23-1 has ORF status, its function being uncertain. CDR3 length: 15 residues. Trimming cost V 3 bases and J 10 bases, with 19 bases left between them.

CDR3 sequence (DNA): TGTGCCAGCAGCCAACAGGGCATCCGGTACGAGCAGTACTTC. Translating gives CASSQQGIRYEQYF. This chain uses TRBV3-1 (or the pseudogene TRBV3-2) with TRBJ2-7; D possibly corresponds to TRBD1 (5 bases). The CDR3 spans 14 residues. The V end lost 2 bases, the J end lost 4 bases, and 12 bases lay between the germline ends. Germline-derived CDR1 and CDR2 are LGHDT and YNNKEL (reference sequence).